This T cell receptor beta chain was observed in a study of shared clonotypes between healthy human individuals. Whole-study findings and limits: Sampling included only blood; tissue repertoires likely differ.

The length of the CDR3 is 15 residues. In germline, CDR1 is SGHRS, CDR2 YFSETQ. V was trimmed by 0 bases and J by 0 bases, leaving 10 bases between them. Produced via immunoSEQ multiplex PCR; TCRdb's table is partial and in-frame only. Of over 95,000 clones listed, 68% are singletons. Note on this clone: The antigen remains unidentified.

Sequencing used memory CD8+ T cells sorted from blood. As to subset: CD45RO+ cells pooled with CCR7-negative TemRA cells. The rearrangement joins TRBV5-1 to TRBJ2-7; D not certain. The TCR originated in a woman aged 25 to 39 in good health. CDR3 in amino acids: CASSLDGITSYEQYF. The CDR3 nucleotides are TGCGCCAGCAGCTTGGATGGAATAACCTCCTACGAGCAGTACTTC.